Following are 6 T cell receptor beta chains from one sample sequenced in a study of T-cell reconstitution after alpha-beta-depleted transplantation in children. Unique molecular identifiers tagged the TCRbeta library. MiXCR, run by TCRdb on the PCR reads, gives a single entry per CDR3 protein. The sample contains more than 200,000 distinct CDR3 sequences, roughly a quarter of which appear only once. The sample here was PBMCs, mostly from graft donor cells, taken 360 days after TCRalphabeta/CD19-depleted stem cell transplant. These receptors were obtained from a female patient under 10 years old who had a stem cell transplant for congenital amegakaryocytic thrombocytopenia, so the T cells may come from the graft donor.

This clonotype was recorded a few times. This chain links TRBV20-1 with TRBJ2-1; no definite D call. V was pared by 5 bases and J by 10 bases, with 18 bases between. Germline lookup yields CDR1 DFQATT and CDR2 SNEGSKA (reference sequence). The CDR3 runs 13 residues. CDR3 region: CSASYLTGREQFF. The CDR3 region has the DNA TGCAGTGCTTCTTATCTGACTGGGCGGGAGCAGTTCTTC.

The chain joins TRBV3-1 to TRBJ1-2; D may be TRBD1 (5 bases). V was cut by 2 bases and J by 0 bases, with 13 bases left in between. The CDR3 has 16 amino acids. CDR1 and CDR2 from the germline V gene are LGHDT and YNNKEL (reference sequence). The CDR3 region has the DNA TGTGCCAGCAGCCAAAGGGGACCGAGATCTAACTATGGCTACACCTTC. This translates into CASSQRGPRSNYGYTF.

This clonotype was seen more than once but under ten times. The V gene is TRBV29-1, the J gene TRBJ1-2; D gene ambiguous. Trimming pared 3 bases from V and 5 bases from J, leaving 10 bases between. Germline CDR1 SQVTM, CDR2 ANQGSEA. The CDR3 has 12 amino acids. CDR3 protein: CSVDLGGYGYTF. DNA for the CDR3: TGCAGCGTTGACCTCGGAGGATATGGCTACACCTTC.

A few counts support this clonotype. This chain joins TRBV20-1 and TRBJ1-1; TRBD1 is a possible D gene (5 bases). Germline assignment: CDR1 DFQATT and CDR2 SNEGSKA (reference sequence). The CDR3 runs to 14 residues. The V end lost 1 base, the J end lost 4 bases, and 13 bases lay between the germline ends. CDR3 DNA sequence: TGCAGTGCTAGAGGCGCCGGGGCAGGCACTGAAGCTTTCTTT. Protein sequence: CSARGAGAGTEAFF.

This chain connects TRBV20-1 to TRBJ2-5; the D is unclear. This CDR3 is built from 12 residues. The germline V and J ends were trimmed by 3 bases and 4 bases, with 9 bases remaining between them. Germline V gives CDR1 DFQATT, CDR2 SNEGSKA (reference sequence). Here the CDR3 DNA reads TGCAGTGCTAGCCTGGTGGGAGAGACCCAGTACTTC. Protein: CSASLVGETQYF.

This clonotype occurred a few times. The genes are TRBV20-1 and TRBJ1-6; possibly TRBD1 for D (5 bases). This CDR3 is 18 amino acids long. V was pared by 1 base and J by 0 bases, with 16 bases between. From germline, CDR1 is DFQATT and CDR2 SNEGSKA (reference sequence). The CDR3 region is CSARVGLGQSSYNSPLHF. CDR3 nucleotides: TGCAGTGCTAGAGTGGGTTTGGGGCAAAGCTCCTATAATTCACCCCTCCACTTT.